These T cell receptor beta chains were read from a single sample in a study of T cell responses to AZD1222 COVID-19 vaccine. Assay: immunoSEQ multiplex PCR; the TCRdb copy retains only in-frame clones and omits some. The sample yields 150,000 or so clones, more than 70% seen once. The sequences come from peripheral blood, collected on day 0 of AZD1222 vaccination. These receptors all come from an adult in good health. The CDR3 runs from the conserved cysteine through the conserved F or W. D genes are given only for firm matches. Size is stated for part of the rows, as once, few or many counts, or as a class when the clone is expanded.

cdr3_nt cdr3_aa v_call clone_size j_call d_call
TGTGCCAGCAGCTTAGACGTCGCCACCTACGAGCAGTACTTC CASSLDVATYEQYF TRBV7-2 once TRBJ2-7 NA
TGTGCCAGCAGCCCAGGGAGACCCTCCTCCTACGAGCAGTACTTC CASSPGRPSSYEQYF TRBV6-5 NA TRBJ2-7 NA
TGTGCCAGCAGGGAGGACGGCTATAATTCACCCCTCCACTTT CASREDGYNSPLHF TRBV25-1 NA TRBJ1-6 NA
TGTGCCACAAATCCCCGGGACAGCCTTAACGAGCAGTACTTC CATNPRDSLNEQYF TRBV2 NA TRBJ2-7 TRBD1
TGTGCCAGCAGCTTAGCATCCGGGTTGTCCTATGGCTACACCTTC CASSLASGLSYGYTF TRBV7-6 NA TRBJ1-2 NA
TGTGCCAGCAGCCCTCGGCAGTCCCCTCTCTATGGCTACACCTTC CASSPRQSPLYGYTF TRBV5-6 NA TRBJ1-2 NA
TGTGCCACCAGGGGGGGCCGGGCGTTATCAGAGACCCAGTACTTC CATRGGRALSETQYF TRBV2 NA TRBJ2-5 NA
TGTGCCAGCAGCTTACAGGGGGCTGGCACTGAAGCTTTCTTT CASSLQGAGTEAFF TRBV6-5 NA TRBJ1-1 TRBD1
TGTGCCAGCAGACAGCTCTATGGCTACACCTTC CASRQLYGYTF TRBV6-5 NA TRBJ1-2 NA
TGTGCCAGCAGCCCAGTGGGGGGGTCCCAGCATTTT CASSPVGGSQHF TRBV7-8 NA TRBJ1-5 NA
TGTGCCAGCAGCTTGGAAACTTATGACTTGAATGAGCAGTTCTTC CASSLETYDLNEQFF TRBV5-4 NA TRBJ2-1 NA
TGTGCCAGCAGCCCCGGACAGGGCGTCTCTGGGGCCAACGTCCTGACTTTC CASSPGQGVSGANVLTF TRBV5-8 NA TRBJ2-6 TRBD1
TGTGCCAGCAGCTGGGCCCCCTACGAGCAGTACTTC CASSWAPYEQYF TRBV7-9 NA TRBJ2-7 NA
TGTGCCAGCGCTAAAAGGCAGGGTGGCACTGAAGCTTTCTTT CASAKRQGGTEAFF TRBV9 NA TRBJ1-1 NA
TGTGCCAGCAGCGCAAACAGGGTTCGAGACTATGGCTACACCTTC CASSANRVRDYGYTF TRBV9 NA TRBJ1-2 NA
TGTGCCAGCAGCTTGTCTGGGAGCTCCTACAATGAGCAGTTCTTC CASSLSGSSYNEQFF TRBV7-6 NA TRBJ2-1 NA
TGTGCCAGTAACCTTGGACTAGGAGGGGAGACCCAGTACTTC CASNLGLGGETQYF TRBV19 NA TRBJ2-5 TRBD2
TGCAGCGCAGAGGGTGGAGCAGACATCAATGAGCAGTTCTTC CSAEGGADINEQFF TRBV29-1 NA TRBJ2-1 NA
TGTGCCAGCAGCAGAGCTCTCCCCCGGTCAGGCGGGTCCTATACCCGCGAGCAGTTCTTC CASSRALPRSGGSYTREQFF TRBV21-1 NA TRBJ2-1 NA
TGTGCCAGCAGCTCGCCTCGTGGTAATTCACCCCTCCACTTT CASSSPRGNSPLHF TRBV27 NA TRBJ1-6 NA
TGCGCCAGCAGCTTGAATGGGAATTCCAATGAAAAACTGTTTTTT CASSLNGNSNEKLFF TRBV5-1 NA TRBJ1-4 NA
TGTGCCACCCCCTCCGGGACAGGGGGAAGGAACTATGGCTACACCTTC CATPSGTGGRNYGYTF TRBV24-1 NA TRBJ1-2 TRBD1
TGTGCCAGCAGAGAAGATGGGCTAGCGGATTCCTACGAGCAGTACTTC CASREDGLADSYEQYF TRBV11-3 NA TRBJ2-7 TRBD2
TGTGCCAGCTCGGGGGCTTCCGAGAGTGGGGTCTCCTACGAGCAGTACTTC CASSGASESGVSYEQYF TRBV18 NA TRBJ2-7 NA
TGTGCCAGCAGTAGGGCCAGGGGGCAAACTGAAGCTTTCTTT CASSRARGQTEAFF TRBV28 NA TRBJ1-1 TRBD1